These 22 T cell receptor beta chains came from one sample sequenced in a study of cytomegalovirus exposure and HLA in healthy donors. In the PCR, 60 Vbeta and 13 Jbeta primers were used. The protocol was immunoSEQ multiplex PCR, while the TCRdb copy is restricted to in-frame clones and leaves out a portion. The sample lists about 110,000 clones, about four fifths occurring once. Sequenced material: PBMCs. The receptor source for this set is a woman in her 50s in good health and CMV-seropositive.

V and J are TRBV6-5 and TRBJ1-6; tentatively, D is TRBD1 (5 bases). This CDR3 region has 15 residues. CDR1 MNHEY and CDR2 SVGAGI come from the germline V gene. V was trimmed by 6 bases and J by 8 bases, leaving 17 bases between them. The CDR3 loop reads CASSYGGVGDSPLHF. CDR3 bases: TGTGCCAGCAGCTACGGGGGGGTAGGGGATTCACCCCTCCACTTT.

Written as DNA, the CDR3 is TGTGCCTGGAGTACCAGGGTTGGCGGGGAGCTGTTTTTT. This codes for CAWSTRVGGELFF. The chain uses TRBV30 and TRBJ2-2; the D gene is possibly TRBD1 (5 bases). Trimming stripped 2 bases from V and 7 bases from J, with 11 bases between. The V gene's germline CDR1 is GTSNPN and CDR2 SVGIG (reference sequence). The CDR3 loop spans 13 amino acids.

The chain recombines TRBV10-2 with TRBJ2-7; TRBD1 aligns across 7 bases. The CDR3 totals 16 residues. Germline assignment: CDR1 WSHSY and CDR2 SAAADI. V dropped 2 bases and J dropped 2; count of bases not matched to a gene: 9. CDR3 residues: CASSEPPGQSTYEQYF. DNA of the CDR3: TGCGCCAGCAGTGAGCCTCCGGGACAGTCCACCTACGAGCAGTACTTC.

The chain carries TRBV7-7 and TRBJ2-5; possibly TRBD2 for D (7 bases). The V gene lost 2 bases and the J gene lost 5 bases, with 12 bases spanning the gap. The CDR3 is made up of 14 amino acids. Germline V gene data show CDR1 as SSHAT and CDR2 as FNYEAQ (reference sequence). The CDR3 reads CASSLLGGPETQYF. The DNA of the CDR3 is TGTGCCAGCAGCTTATTGGGGGGGCCGGAGACCCAGTACTTC.

The chain has TRBV7-9 and TRBJ2-7; 8 nucleotides agree with TRBD1. Germline V gene data show CDR1 as SEHNR and CDR2 as FQNEAQ (reference sequence). The CDR3 runs to 17 residues. Trimming at V came to 3 bases and at J to 0 bases, leaving 10 bases not matched to a gene. As DNA, the CDR3 is TGTGCCAGCAGCTTTTTTTTGGGACAGGCCCTCTCCTACGAGCAGTACTTC. The encoded protein is CASSFFLGQALSYEQYF.

The genes are TRBV18 and TRBJ2-5; D is unresolved. The CDR3 runs 13 residues. The germline V gene has CDR1 KGHSH and CDR2 LQKENI. V lost 0 bases, J lost 3 bases, and 5 bases lay in between. The CDR3 loop is CASSPPSEETQYF. In nucleotides, the CDR3 is TGTGCCAGCTCACCACCGAGTGAAGAGACCCAGTACTTC.

The count of this clone is one. The chain combines TRBV30 with TRBJ2-3; no reliable D call. CDR1 and CDR2 from the germline V gene are GTSNPN and SVGIG (reference sequence). With 2 bases removed from V and 6 bases from J, the gap between germline ends came to 15 bases. This CDR3 has 14 amino acids. This CDR3 reads CAWSYQRVIDTQYF. The CDR3 coding sequence is TGTGCCTGGAGTTACCAGCGAGTCATCGATACGCAGTATTTT.

In its sample, this clone was seen a few times. V is TRBV5-6 and J is TRBJ1-1; TRBD1 might be the D (6 bases). With 4 bases removed from V and 12 bases from J, the gap between germline ends came to 22 bases. CDR1 SGHDT and CDR2 YYEEEE come from the germline V gene. The CDR3 totals 14 residues. CDR3 sequence: CASSLPQGRTVTFF. DNA of the CDR3: TGTGCCAGCAGCCTGCCGCAGGGGCGAACTGTGACTTTCTTT.

V and J are TRBV5-1 and TRBJ2-3; TRBD2 is a possible D gene (7 bases). V shed 0 bases and J shed 2 bases, with 31 bases lying between them. CDR1 and CDR2 (germline): SGHRS, YFSETQ. The CDR3 has 22 amino acids. CDR3 loop: CASSLGGLWSGASLSATDTQYF. The CDR3 coding sequence is TGCGCCAGCAGCTTGGGGGGGCTATGGAGCGGGGCTTCGTTGTCCGCCACAGATACGCAGTATTTT.

The V call is TRBV7-2, the J call TRBJ1-2; D may be TRBD1 (6 bases). The germline CDR1 and CDR2 sequences are SGHTA and FQGNSA. V dropped 1 base and J dropped 8 bases, with 14 bases sitting between them. The CDR3 length is 14 residues. The CDR3 DNA is TGTGCCAGCAGCTTAGGGGGGGGCGGGGAGGGCTACACCTTC. It codes for CASSLGGGGEGYTF.

The V and J genes are TRBV7-6 and TRBJ2-2; possible D gene TRBD2, 5 bases. V was clipped by 4 bases and J by 4 bases, with 13 bases between them. Per germline, CDR1 SGHVS and CDR2 FNYEAQ. This CDR3 region has 15 residues. This chain's CDR3 is CASSSVDGVTGELFF. CDR3 in DNA: TGTGCCAGCAGCTCTGTCGACGGGGTCACCGGGGAGCTGTTTTTT.

This chain uses TRBV18 with TRBJ1-1; no firm D call. CDR3 length equals 15 residues. Trimming left V 3 bases short and J 3 bases short, with 14 bases between. Germline assignment: CDR1 KGHSH and CDR2 LQKENI. The CDR3 protein is CASSPRHSRDTEAFF. The CDR3 DNA sequence: TGTGCCAGCTCACCGCGGCACTCCCGTGACACTGAAGCTTTCTTT.

This clone appeared a few times. The chain combines TRBV6-6 with TRBJ1-1; weak D call: TRBD1 (5 bases). The CDR3 covers 15 residues. The germline V and J ends were trimmed by 5 bases and 0 bases, with 13 bases remaining between them. Germline V CDR1 and CDR2: MNHNY, SVGAGI (reference sequence). CDR3 sequence reads: CASSLGGGMNTEAFF. CDR3 DNA sequence: TGTGCCAGCAGTCTCGGGGGGGGAATGAACACTGAAGCTTTCTTT.

The genes are TRBV5-3 and TRBJ1-1; TRBD1 agrees at 9 bases. TRBV5-3 is filed as an ORF, its function uncertain. The CDR3 totals 16 residues. V gave up 4 bases and J gave up 3 bases; unmatched junction bases: 10. CDR3 loop: CARSPNLRQGDTEAFF. The CDR3 DNA sequence: TGTGCCAGAAGCCCCAACCTGAGACAGGGGGACACTGAAGCTTTCTTT.

This clone was seen a single time. This chain connects TRBV28 to TRBJ2-7, with D hard to call. From germline, CDR1 is MDHEN and CDR2 SYDVKM. V was trimmed by 8 bases and J by 4 bases, leaving 15 bases between them. The CDR3 totals 13 residues. The CDR3 here is CASRGQSLYEQYF. The CDR3 region has the DNA TGTGCCAGCCGTGGGCAGAGCTTGTACGAGCAGTACTTC.

The genes are TRBV5-4 and TRBJ1-2; 10 bases are shared with TRBD1. The junction had 7 bases not matched to a gene; V was cut back by 4 bases and J by 4 bases. Germline V lookup: CDR1 SGHNT, CDR2 YYREEE (reference sequence). The CDR3 covers 15 residues. The CDR3 region is CASSTGTGDSYGYTF. The CDR3 nucleotides read TGTGCCAGCAGCACGGGGACAGGGGATAGCTATGGCTACACCTTC. Variable domain in full (rest from reference TRBV5-4 and TRBJ1-2): ETGVTQSPTHLIKTRGQQVTLRCSSQSGHNTVSWYQQALGQGPQFIFQYYREEENGRGNFPPRFSGLQFPNYSSELNVNALELDDSALYLCASSTGTGDSYGYTFGSGTRLTVV.

V usage is TRBV2 and J usage is TRBJ1-2, with D unclear. Deletions cut 4 bases from V and 4 bases from J, with 16 bases between. There are 15 residues in the CDR3. The germline V gene has CDR1 SNHLY and CDR2 FYNNEI. The CDR3 protein is CASSALRGSIYGYTF. DNA for the CDR3: TGTGCCAGCAGTGCGTTACGGGGTTCAATCTATGGCTACACCTTC.

The chain recombines TRBV19 with TRBJ1-2; 10 bases are a match to TRBD1. Germline assignment: CDR1 LNHDA and CDR2 SQIVND (reference sequence). The V and J ends lost 2 bases and 4 bases, in that order; junction bases with no gene match: 4. The CDR3 is 15 residues long. CDR3 in amino acids: CASSISTGGSYGYTF. In DNA form, the CDR3 reads TGTGCCAGTAGTATATCGACAGGGGGCTCCTATGGCTACACCTTC.

The rearrangement joins TRBV7-9 to TRBJ2-2; D might be TRBD1 (6 bases). V was cut by 2 bases and J by 5 bases, with 12 bases left in between. Germline CDR1 and CDR2: SEHNR and FQNEAQ (reference sequence). The CDR3 totals 15 residues. The CDR3 spells CASSLNRVGTGELFF. For the CDR3, the DNA is TGTGCCAGCAGCTTAAACAGGGTTGGGACCGGGGAGCTGTTTTTT.

This chain connects TRBV28 to TRBJ1-1; TRBD1 might be the D (5 bases). V dropped 5 bases and J dropped 0 bases, with 10 bases sitting between them. The CDR3 is 14 residues long. Germline V gene lookup returns CDR1 MDHEN and CDR2 SYDVKM. The DNA of the CDR3 is TGTGCCAGCAGTCTTGACAGTTTGAACACTGAAGCTTTCTTT. This gives the protein CASSLDSLNTEAFF. The full variable domain, its missing parts supplied by reference TRBV28 and TRBJ1-1, is DVKVTQSSRYLVKRTGEKVFLECVQDMDHENMFWYRQDPGLGLRLIYFSYDVKMKEKGDIPEGYSVSREKKERFSLILESASTNQTSMYLCASSLDSLNTEAFFGQGTRLTVV.

The V and J genes are TRBV29-1 and TRBJ1-1; 7 bases line up with TRBD1. This CDR3 has 13 amino acids. CDR1 is SQVTM, CDR2 ANQGSEA, per germline. V was pared by 6 bases and J by 7 bases, with 11 bases of the junction left unmatched. This CDR3 is CSVGGQGTFEAFF. CDR3 bases: TGCAGCGTAGGGGGCCAGGGGACTTTTGAAGCTTTCTTT.

This chain joins TRBV7-9 and TRBJ1-2; TRBD1 matches 10 bases. Germline CDR1 SEHNR, CDR2 FQNEAQ (reference sequence). V lost 5 bases, J lost 8 bases, and 5 bases stayed unmatched. CDR3 size: 13 residues. The CDR3 loop reads CASSGQGVMGYTF. Here the CDR3 DNA reads TGTGCCAGCAGCGGACAGGGGGTAATGGGCTACACCTTC.